This TCR beta chain was profiled in a study of OX40 agonist ivuxolimab in advanced cancers. Study summary: Given to patients was ivuxolimab, an agonistic anti-OX40 (CD134) antibody.

Trimming removed 4 bases from V and 8 bases from J, with 23 bases in between. CDR1 and CDR2 (germline): LGHNA, YSLEER. The CDR3 runs 17 residues. Only in-frame clones appear in the TCRdb table, and some are missing; sequencing was by immunoSEQ multiplex PCR. The sample has more than 85,000 clones, 70% to 85% seen once. The chain employs TRBV4-3 and TRBJ1-4; no definite D call. The receptor comes from an adult with an advanced solid tumor such as melanoma, head and neck, liver or kidney cancer. This specimen was CD4+ or CD8+ T cells sorted from blood, taken in a trial of the OX40 agonist ivuxolimab. The DNA for the CDR3 is TGCGCCAGCAGCCTCCGGGCACTCGGAGGTTCGGGGGAAAAACTGTTTTTT. Translation gives CASSLRALGGSGEKLFF.